This T cell receptor (beta chain) was documented in a study of cytomegalovirus exposure and HLA in healthy donors. Study information: Genetic ancestry analysis placed approximately 79% of the 398 donors that were genotyped in the Caucasian-associated cluster. Findings of the study overall: Overall, approximately 150 TCR beta chains were annotated as cytomegalovirus-associated. As a later analysis revealed, the rate of TCR association differed by HLA locus, with DRB1 most and HLA-C fewest. For TCR beta chains, V- and J-gene trimming was later linked to a missense DCLRE1C variant.

Regarding this clone: The antigen is undetermined.

PCR used 60 Vbeta primers and 13 Jbeta primers. Generated by immunoSEQ multiplex PCR, the TCRdb table keeps only in-frame clones and is missing some. The sample yields some 150,000 clones, approximately 81% seen once. From germline, CDR1 is SQVTM and CDR2 ANQGSEA. This CDR3 is built from 14 residues. Trimming took 3 bases from V and 4 from J, leaving 15 bases between them. This receptor was identified in a male donor in good health and CMV-seronegative. The J gene is TRBJ1-2, the V gene TRBV29-1; no firm D call. The sequenced sample was PBMCs. For the CDR3, the DNA is TGCAGCGTTGAGGGCACAGAACCTTTCTATGGCTACACCTTC. It yields the protein CSVEGTEPFYGYTF.